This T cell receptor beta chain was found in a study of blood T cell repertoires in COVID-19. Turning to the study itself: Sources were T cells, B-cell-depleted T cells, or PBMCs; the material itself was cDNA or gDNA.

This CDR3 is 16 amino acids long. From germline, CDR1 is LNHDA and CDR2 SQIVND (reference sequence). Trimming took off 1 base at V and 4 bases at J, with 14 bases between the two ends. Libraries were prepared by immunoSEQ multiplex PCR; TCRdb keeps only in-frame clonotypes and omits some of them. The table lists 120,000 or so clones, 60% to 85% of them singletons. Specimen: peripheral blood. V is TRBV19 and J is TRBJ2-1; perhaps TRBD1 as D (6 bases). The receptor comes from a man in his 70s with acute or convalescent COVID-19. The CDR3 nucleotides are TGTGCCAGTAGTATAGCTTCGGCAGGGGCGTACAATGAGCAGTTCTTC. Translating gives CASSIASAGAYNEQFF.